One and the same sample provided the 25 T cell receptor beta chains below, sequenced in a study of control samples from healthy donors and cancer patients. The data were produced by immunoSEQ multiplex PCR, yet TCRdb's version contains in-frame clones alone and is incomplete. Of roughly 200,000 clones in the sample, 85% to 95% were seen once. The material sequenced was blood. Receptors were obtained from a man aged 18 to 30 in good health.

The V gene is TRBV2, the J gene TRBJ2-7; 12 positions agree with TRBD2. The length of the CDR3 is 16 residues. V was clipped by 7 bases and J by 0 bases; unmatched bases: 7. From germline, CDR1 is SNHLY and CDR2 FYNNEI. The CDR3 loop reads CASTLGLAGFSYEQYF. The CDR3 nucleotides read TGTGCCAGCACTTTAGGACTAGCGGGGTTCTCCTACGAGCAGTACTTC.

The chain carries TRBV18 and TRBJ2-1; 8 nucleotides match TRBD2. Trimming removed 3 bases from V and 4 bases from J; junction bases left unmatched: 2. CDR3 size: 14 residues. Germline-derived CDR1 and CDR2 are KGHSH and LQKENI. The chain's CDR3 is CASSPAGGYNEQFF. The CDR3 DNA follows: TGTGCCAGCTCACCGGCGGGGGGTTACAATGAGCAGTTCTTC.

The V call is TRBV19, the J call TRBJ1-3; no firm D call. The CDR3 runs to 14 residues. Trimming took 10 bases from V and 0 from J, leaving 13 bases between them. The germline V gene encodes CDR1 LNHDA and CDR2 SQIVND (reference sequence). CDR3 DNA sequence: TGTGCCACCGAGGGCAGCCGCTCTGGAAACACCATATATTTT. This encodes CATEGSRSGNTIYF.

The DNA of the CDR3 is TGTGCCAGCAGGCCTCGGGGAAGCTCCTACAATGAGCAGTTCTTC. Translation: CASRPRGSSYNEQFF. V gene TRBV5-8 combines with J gene TRBJ2-1, with a weak D call TRBD2 (5 bases). Deletions cut 5 bases from V and 0 bases from J, with 12 bases between. This CDR3 region has 15 residues. From germline, CDR1 is SGHTS and CDR2 YDEGEE.

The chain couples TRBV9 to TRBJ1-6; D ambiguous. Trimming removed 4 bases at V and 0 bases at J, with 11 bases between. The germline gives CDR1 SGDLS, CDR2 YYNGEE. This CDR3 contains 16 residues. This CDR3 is CASSSDQSSYNSPLHF. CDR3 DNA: TGTGCCAGCAGCTCCGATCAGAGCTCCTATAATTCACCCCTCCACTTT.

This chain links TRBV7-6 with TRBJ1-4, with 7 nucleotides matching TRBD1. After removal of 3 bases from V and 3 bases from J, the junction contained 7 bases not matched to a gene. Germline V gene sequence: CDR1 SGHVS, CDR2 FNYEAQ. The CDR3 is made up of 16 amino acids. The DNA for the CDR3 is TGTGCCAGCAGCTTCGCCAGGGGGGGTGCTAATGAAAAACTGTTTTTT. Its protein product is CASSFARGGANEKLFF.

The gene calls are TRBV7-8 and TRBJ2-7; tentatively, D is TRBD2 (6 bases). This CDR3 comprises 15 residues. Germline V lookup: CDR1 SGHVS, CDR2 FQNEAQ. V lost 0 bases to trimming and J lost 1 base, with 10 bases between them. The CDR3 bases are TGTGCCAGCAGCTTAGCCGGGGCGGGATCCTACGAGCAGTACTTC. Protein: CASSLAGAGSYEQYF.

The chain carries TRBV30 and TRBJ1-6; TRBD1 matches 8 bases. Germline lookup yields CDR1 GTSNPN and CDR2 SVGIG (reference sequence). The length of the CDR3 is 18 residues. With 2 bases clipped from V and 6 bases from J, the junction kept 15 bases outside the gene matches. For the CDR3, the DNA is TGTGCCTGGAGTACGAATCTTCCGACAGGGGCGCGTAATTCACCCCTCCACTTT. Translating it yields CAWSTNLPTGARNSPLHF.

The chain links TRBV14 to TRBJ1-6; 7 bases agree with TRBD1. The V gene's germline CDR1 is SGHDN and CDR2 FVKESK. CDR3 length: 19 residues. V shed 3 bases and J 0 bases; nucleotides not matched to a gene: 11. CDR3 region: CASSQGTGAGSSYNSPLHF. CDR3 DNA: TGTGCCAGCAGCCAGGGTACAGGGGCCGGTAGCTCCTATAATTCACCCCTCCACTTT. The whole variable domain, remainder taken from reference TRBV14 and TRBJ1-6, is EAGVTQFPSHSVIEKGQTVTLRCDPISGHDNLYWYRRVMGKEIKFLLHFVKESKQDESGMPNNRFLAERTGGTYSTLKVQPAELEDSGVYFCASSQGTGAGSSYNSPLHFGNGTRLTVT.

CDR3 amino acids: CAISEAGGRKDTQYF. CDR3 coding DNA: TGTGCCATCAGTGAGGCGGGGGGCCGGAAAGATACGCAGTATTTT. This rearrangement joins TRBV10-3 to TRBJ2-3; TRBD2 matches 8 bases. With V trimmed by 2 bases and J by 5 bases, 6 bases remained unmatched. Germline values: CDR1 ENHRY, CDR2 SYGVKD. This CDR3 is 15 amino acids long.

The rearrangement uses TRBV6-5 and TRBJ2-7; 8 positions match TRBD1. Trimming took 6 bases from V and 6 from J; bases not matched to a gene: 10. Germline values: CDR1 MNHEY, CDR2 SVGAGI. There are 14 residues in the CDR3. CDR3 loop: CASRADRENSEQYF. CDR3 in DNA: TGTGCCAGCAGAGCGGACAGGGAGAATAGCGAGCAGTACTTC.

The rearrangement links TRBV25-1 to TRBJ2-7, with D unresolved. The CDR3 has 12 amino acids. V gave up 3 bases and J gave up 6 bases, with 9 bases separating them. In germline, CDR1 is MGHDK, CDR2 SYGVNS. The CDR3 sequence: CASSDHPGEQYF. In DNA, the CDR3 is TGTGCCAGCAGTGACCACCCCGGCGAGCAGTACTTC.

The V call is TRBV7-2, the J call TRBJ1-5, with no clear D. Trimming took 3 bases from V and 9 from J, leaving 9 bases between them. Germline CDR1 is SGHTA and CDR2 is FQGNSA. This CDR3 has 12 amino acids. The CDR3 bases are TGTGCCAGCAGCTTTTTGATAGGGCCCCAGCATTTT. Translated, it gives CASSFLIGPQHF.

The CDR3 loop is CASSNAGTGGEKLFF. In DNA, the CDR3 is TGTGCCAGCTCAAATGCCGGGACAGGGGGTGAAAAACTGTTTTTT. The chain uses TRBV28 and TRBJ1-4; 11 positions agree with TRBD1. Losses at the gene ends were 8 bases for V and 7 bases for J; bases not matched to a gene: 9. The germline V gene encodes CDR1 MDHEN and CDR2 SYDVKM. The CDR3 totals 15 residues.

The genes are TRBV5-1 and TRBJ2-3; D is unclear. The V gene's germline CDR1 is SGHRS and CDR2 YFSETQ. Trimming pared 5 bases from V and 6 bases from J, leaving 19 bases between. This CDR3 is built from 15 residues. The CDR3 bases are TGCGCCAGCAGGCTGGCGGCCACTACCCCGGATACGCAGTATTTT. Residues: CASRLAATTPDTQYF.

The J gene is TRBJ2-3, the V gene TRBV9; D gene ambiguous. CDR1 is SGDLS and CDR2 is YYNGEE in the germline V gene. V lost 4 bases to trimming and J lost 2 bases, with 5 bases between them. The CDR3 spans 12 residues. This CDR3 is CASSPFTDTQYF. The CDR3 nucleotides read TGTGCCAGCAGCCCCTTCACAGATACGCAGTATTTT.

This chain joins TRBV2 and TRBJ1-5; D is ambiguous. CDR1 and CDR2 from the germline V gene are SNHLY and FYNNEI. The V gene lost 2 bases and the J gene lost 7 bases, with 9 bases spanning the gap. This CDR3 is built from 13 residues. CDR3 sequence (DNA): TGTGCCAGCAGTGAATCAGCAACACAGCCCCAGCATTTT. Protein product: CASSESATQPQHF.

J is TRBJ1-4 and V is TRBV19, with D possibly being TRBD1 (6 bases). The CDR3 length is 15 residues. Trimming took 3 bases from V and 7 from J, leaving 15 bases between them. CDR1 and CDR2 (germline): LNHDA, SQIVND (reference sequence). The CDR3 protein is CASSILAGEPEKLFF. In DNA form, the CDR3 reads TGTGCCAGTAGTATCCTGGCAGGGGAGCCTGAAAAACTGTTTTTT.

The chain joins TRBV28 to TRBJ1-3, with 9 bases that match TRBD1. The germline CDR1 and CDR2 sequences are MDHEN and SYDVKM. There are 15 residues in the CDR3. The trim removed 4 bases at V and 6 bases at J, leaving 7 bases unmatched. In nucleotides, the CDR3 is TGTGCCAGCAGTTCCCCGGGACAGGGAACAAACACCATATATTTT. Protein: CASSSPGQGTNTIYF.

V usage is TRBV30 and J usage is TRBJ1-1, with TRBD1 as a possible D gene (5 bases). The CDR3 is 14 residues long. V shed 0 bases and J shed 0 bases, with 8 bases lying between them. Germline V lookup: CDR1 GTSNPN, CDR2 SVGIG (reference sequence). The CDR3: CAWSVKGLNTEAFF. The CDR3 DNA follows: TGTGCCTGGAGTGTAAAGGGGTTGAACACTGAAGCTTTCTTT.

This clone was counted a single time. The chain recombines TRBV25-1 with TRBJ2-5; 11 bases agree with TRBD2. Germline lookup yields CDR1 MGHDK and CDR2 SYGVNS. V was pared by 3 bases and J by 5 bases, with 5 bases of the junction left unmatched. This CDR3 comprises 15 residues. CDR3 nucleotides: TGTGCCAGCAGTGACCTAGCGGGGGGCGGCGAGACCCAGTACTTC. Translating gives CASSDLAGGGETQYF.

The CDR3 spells CASSPYESDRYSYTF. In DNA form, the CDR3 reads TGTGCCAGCTCACCTTACGAGTCGGACAGATATAGCTACACCTTC. This chain joins TRBV18 and TRBJ1-2, with D tentatively TRBD1 (6 bases). Per germline, CDR1 KGHSH and CDR2 LQKENI. Trimming left V 3 bases short and J 9 bases short, with 20 bases between. The CDR3 has 15 residues.

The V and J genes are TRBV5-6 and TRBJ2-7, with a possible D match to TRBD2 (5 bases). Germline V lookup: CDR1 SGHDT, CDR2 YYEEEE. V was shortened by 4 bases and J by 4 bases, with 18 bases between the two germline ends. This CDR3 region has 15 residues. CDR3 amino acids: CASSRRGPTPYEQYF. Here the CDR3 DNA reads TGTGCCAGCAGCCGGCGCGGGCCAACACCATACGAGCAGTACTTC.

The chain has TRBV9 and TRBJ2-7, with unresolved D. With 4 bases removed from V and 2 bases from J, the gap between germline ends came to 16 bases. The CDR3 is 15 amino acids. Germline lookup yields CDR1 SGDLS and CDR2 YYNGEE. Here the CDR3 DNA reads TGTGCCAGCAGCCCCCTGGACGGCCAGACCTACGAGCAGTACTTC. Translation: CASSPLDGQTYEQYF.

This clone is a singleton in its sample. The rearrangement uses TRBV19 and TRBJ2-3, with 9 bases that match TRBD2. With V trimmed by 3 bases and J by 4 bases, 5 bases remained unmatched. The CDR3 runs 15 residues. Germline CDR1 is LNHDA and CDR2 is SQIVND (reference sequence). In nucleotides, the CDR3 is TGTGCCAGTAGTATCCTGAGCGGGGGGTCAGATACGCAGTATTTT. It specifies CASSILSGGSDTQYF.